The sequence of this T cell receptor (beta chain) was determined in a study of T cell changes during pregnancy in multiple sclerosis. The CDR3 totals 14 residues. V lost 4 bases to trimming and J lost 3 bases; unmatched junction nucleotides: 3. Germline CDR1 SGHRS, CDR2 YFSETQ. Only in-frame clones appear in the TCRdb table, and some are missing; sequencing was by immunoSEQ multiplex PCR. This sample has roughly 22,000 clones, with roughly nine tenths found just once. This chain joins TRBV5-1 and TRBJ2-3; 9 bases fit TRBD2. The material sequenced was CD4+ T cells from peripheral blood mononuclear cells, taken after pregnancy. This receptor was taken from a female donor in good health, enrolled as a control in a pregnancy study. The CDR3 DNA follows: TGCGCCAGCAGCGGCGGGGGGGCGACAGATACGCAGTATTTT. Translating it yields CASSGGGATDTQYF.